This paragraph reports one T cell receptor (beta chain). The data are from a study of OX40 agonist ivuxolimab in advanced cancers. The assay was immunoSEQ multiplex PCR, and TCRdb's table has in-frame clones only and misses some. This table holds approximately 74,000 clones, about nine tenths found once. Trimming removed 0 bases from V and 3 bases from J; junction bases left unmatched: 6. This CDR3 spans 15 amino acids. Germline CDR1 is SGHNT and CDR2 is YYREEE (reference sequence). V usage is TRBV5-4 and J usage is TRBJ2-7; 7 bases are a match to TRBD2. The starting material was CD4+ or CD8+ T cells sorted from blood, obtained in a trial of the OX40 agonist ivuxolimab. The receptor was derived from an adult with an advanced solid tumor such as melanoma, head and neck, liver or kidney cancer. The CDR3 protein is CASSLVGLTNYEQYF. In nucleotides, the CDR3 is TGTGCCAGCAGCTTGGTGGGACTAACCAACTACGAGCAGTACTTC.